The 3 T cell receptor beta chains in this list originate from one sample, sequenced in a study of blood T cell repertoires in COVID-19. Only in-frame clones appear in the TCRdb table, and some are missing; sequencing was by immunoSEQ multiplex PCR. The sample carries roughly 250,000 clones, more than 85% recorded once. The sequencing input was PBMCs or T cells enriched from blood (not recorded which). Receptor source: a woman in her forties or fifties who had recovered from COVID-19.

This CDR3 reads CASSPSGLANTGELFF. The CDR3 bases are TGCGCCAGCAGCCCCTCGGGACTGGCGAACACCGGGGAGCTGTTTTTT. The chain joins TRBV5-1 to TRBJ2-2; tentatively, D is TRBD2 (6 bases). Germline V CDR1 and CDR2: SGHRS, YFSETQ. The CDR3 is made up of 16 amino acids. The V end was cut by 4 bases, the J end by 0 bases, with 13 bases between. The whole variable domain, filled in from reference TRBV5-1 and TRBJ2-2, reads KAGVTQTPRYLIKTRGQQVTLSCSPISGHRSVSWYQQTPGQGLQFLFEYFSETQRNKGNFPGRFSGRQFSNSRSEMNVSTLELGDSALYLCASSPSGLANTGELFFGEGSRLTVL.

This clone was found once. The rearrangement uses TRBV18 and TRBJ2-2; 8 positions agree with TRBD2. CDR3 length equals 16 residues. The germline V gene has CDR1 KGHSH and CDR2 LQKENI. The V and J ends lost 1 base and 6 bases, in that order; junction bases with no gene match: 7. The CDR3 here is CASSPLVAGTAGELFF. CDR3 nucleotide sequence: TGTGCCAGCTCACCACTAGTAGCGGGAACGGCCGGGGAGCTGTTTTTT.

This chain links TRBV5-5 with TRBJ2-5; 8 nucleotides match TRBD2. The V gene's germline CDR1 is SGHKS and CDR2 YYEKEE (reference sequence). Trimming took 3 bases from V and 3 from J; bases not matched to a gene: 4. CDR3 size: 14 residues. The CDR3 DNA reads as TGTGCCAGCAGCTCGGGACTAGTGGAAGAGACCCAGTACTTC. Its translation is CASSSGLVEETQYF.